A single sample gave rise to the 5 T cell receptor beta chains below, sequenced in a study of identical twins. Each CDR3 protein gets one entry after TCRdb re-called the 5' RACE reads with MiXCR. The sample has under 300,000 distinct CDR3 sequences; roughly 8% are singletons. This same sample was also part of a study on yellow fever vaccine responses in identical twins.

The sequenced sample consisted of CD8+ T cells sorted from blood. These receptors all come from a young woman in good health.

This clonotype has at least ten counts. V and J are TRBV12-3 or TRBV12-4 and TRBJ2-5; 8 nucleotides match TRBD2. This CDR3 spans 16 amino acids. V gave up 3 bases and J gave up 2 bases; unmatched junction bases: 8. The CDR3 DNA is TGTGCCAGCAGTTTCCCGACCGGGGGGGGTCAAGAGACCCAGTACTTC. Translating it yields CASSFPTGGGQETQYF.

The chain is built from TRBV2 and TRBJ2-7; maybe TRBD1 (6 bases). Germline V lookup: CDR1 SNHLY, CDR2 FYNNEI. Deletions cut 3 bases from V and 5 bases from J, with 14 bases between. The CDR3 has 14 residues. As DNA, the CDR3 is TGTGCCAGCAGTGACAGGGGATCATTCCACGAGCAGTACTTC. Its protein is CASSDRGSFHEQYF.

This clonotype was seen only a few times. The J gene is TRBJ2-2, the V gene TRBV4-3; D unresolved. Germline CDR1 reads LGHNA; CDR2 reads YSLEER. Trimming removed 3 bases at V and 2 bases at J, with 7 bases between. The CDR3 has 14 amino acids. CDR3 residues: CASSQGSNTGELFF. The CDR3 DNA sequence: TGCGCCAGCAGCCAGGGTTCTAACACCGGGGAGCTGTTTTTT.

This clonotype was seen at least ten times. The junction differs from germline at one of its ends, possibly a read error. This chain connects TRBV6-5 to TRBJ2-7; a weak D match, TRBD2 (6 bases). Per germline, CDR1 MNHEY and CDR2 SVGAGI. The CDR3 is 14 residues long. The CDR3 loop reads CASSDSGTSLEQYF. In nucleotides, the CDR3 is TGTGCCAGCAGTGACTCCGGGACTTCCCTGGAGCAGTACTTC.

The V and J genes are TRBV27 and TRBJ2-7; 11 positions agree with TRBD2. Germline CDR1 MNHEY, CDR2 SMNVEV (reference sequence). Trimming removed 6 bases from V and 2 bases from J; junction bases left unmatched: 3. This CDR3 has 14 residues. The CDR3 DNA is TGTGCCAGCAGACTGGGACTAGCGGCCTACGAGCAGTACTTC. Its protein is CASRLGLAAYEQYF.